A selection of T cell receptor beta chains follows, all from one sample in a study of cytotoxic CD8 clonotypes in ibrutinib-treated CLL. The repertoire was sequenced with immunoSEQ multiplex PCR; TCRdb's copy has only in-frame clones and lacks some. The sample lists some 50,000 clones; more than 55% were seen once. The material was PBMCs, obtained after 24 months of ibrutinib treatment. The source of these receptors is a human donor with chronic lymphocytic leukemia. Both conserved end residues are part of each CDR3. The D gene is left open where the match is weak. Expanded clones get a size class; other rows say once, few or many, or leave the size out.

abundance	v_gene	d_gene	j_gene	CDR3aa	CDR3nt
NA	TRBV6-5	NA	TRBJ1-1	CASSYSGVGTEAFF	TGTGCCAGCAGTTACTCAGGGGTTGGCACTGAAGCTTTCTTT
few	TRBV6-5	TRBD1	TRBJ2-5	CASSRDRVEETQYF	TGTGCCAGCAGCCGCGACAGGGTGGAAGAGACCCAGTACTTC
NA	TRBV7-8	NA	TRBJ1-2	CASSLVGGGLNYGYTF	TGTGCCAGCAGCTTAGTAGGCGGGGGGTTGAACTATGGCTACACCTTC
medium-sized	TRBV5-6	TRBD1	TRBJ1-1	CASSNPTGGTEAFF	TGTGCCAGCAGCAACCCTACAGGGGGCACTGAAGCTTTCTTT
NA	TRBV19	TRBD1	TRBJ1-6	CASSIELTGPYSLHF	TGTGCCAGTAGTATAGAGTTGACAGGGCCCTACTCCCTCCACTTT
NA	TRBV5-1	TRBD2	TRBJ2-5	CASSRLAGGQETQYF	TGCGCCAGCAGCCGGCTAGCGGGGGGACAAGAGACCCAGTACTTC
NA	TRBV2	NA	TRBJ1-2	CASSERAGVHTF	TGTGCCAGCAGTGAACGAGCAGGGGTCCACACCTTC
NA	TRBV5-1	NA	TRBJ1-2	CASRPGGGPVGGYTF	TGCGCCAGCAGACCTGGTGGGGGACCGGTTGGTGGCTACACCTTC
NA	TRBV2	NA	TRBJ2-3	CASSGMDTQYF	TGTGCCAGCAGCGGGATGGATACGCAGTATTTT
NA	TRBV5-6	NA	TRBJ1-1	CASSLGGLTEAFF	TGTGCCAGCAGCTTGGGGGGGCTCACTGAAGCTTTCTTT
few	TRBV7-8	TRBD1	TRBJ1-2	CASSLTGKRGYTF	TGTGCCAGCAGCTTGACAGGGAAGCGCGGCTACACCTTC
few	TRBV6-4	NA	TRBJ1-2	CASSEPTMDSSLYGYTF	TGTGCCAGCAGTGAACCGACGATGGACAGCTCCTTGTATGGCTACACCTTC
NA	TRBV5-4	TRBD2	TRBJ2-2	CASLPGLGGTGELFF	TGTGCCAGCTTACCGGGACTAGGTGGAACCGGGGAGCTGTTTTTT
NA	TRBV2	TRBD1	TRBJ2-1	CASSGTGAAWGEQFF	TGTGCCAGCAGTGGTACAGGGGCCGCCTGGGGTGAGCAGTTCTTC
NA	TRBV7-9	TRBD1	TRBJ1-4	CASIGTGREKLFF	TGTGCCAGCATCGGGACAGGGAGGGAAAAACTGTTTTTT
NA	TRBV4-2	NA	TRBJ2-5	CASSQEGSQETQYF	TGTGCCAGCAGCCAAGAGGGCAGTCAAGAGACCCAGTACTTC
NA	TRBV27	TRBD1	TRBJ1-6	CASSWNRGGGSPLHF	TGTGCCAGCAGTTGGAACAGGGGCGGGGGTTCACCCCTCCACTTT
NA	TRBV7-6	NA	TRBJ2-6	CASSPVGSGANVLTF	TGTGCCAGCAGCCCCGTGGGCTCTGGGGCCAACGTCCTGACTTTC
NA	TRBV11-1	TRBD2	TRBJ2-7	CASSPGGLAVGEQYF	TGTGCCAGCAGCCCAGGAGGACTAGCGGTGGGCGAGCAGTACTTC